This T cell receptor (beta chain) was captured in a study of shared clonotypes between healthy human individuals (dated by TCRdb to 2020 to 2021). Background for the entire study: A couple of women and a few men aged 18 to 49 years were included in the cohort. Per donor, leukapheresis produced somewhere between about 0.85 and 9.5 billion PBMCs. Blood TCR repertoires of roughly five healthy adults were deeply sequenced to estimate repertoire size and the extent of clonotype sharing between individuals. For each donor, CD4 naive and CD4 memory were each given three plates, CD8 naive was given two plates, and CD8 memory was given one plate. To increase sequencing depth and limit assay-specific biases, TCR repertoire library preparation and sequencing were carried out by different laboratories using diverse techniques.

The study at large found these results: Clonotypes shared by all four sorted-subset donors showed higher generation probabilities than non-shared clonotypes. Naive subsets generally had larger estimated clonotype richness than memory subsets. Based on pairwise subsampling, the degree of clonotype sharing among donors was expected to be affected by sequencing depth. The genetic and exposure-history diversity represented was limited by the small number of donors. Sampling was restricted to blood, and TCR repertoires in tissue are likely to differ from TCR repertoires in blood. Approximately 5% of naive CD4, around 3.6% of naive CD8, approximately 2.2% of memory CD4, and 0.35% to 0.4% of memory CD8 clonotypes were shared across a few donors. Incomplete sequencing was indicated by rarefaction of sorted-subset datasets, despite the large sequencing depth.

Spanning cysteine to phenylalanine, the CDR3 consists of 18 amino acids. The kept DNA is CDR3 alone, 54 bases in frame from the first base. Germline trimming amounts to 1 base on V and 0 bases on J, with 8 as the count of junction bases outside the gene matches. CDR1 and CDR2, per the germline V gene, are MGHRA and YSYEKL. Turning to this clone: It has no known antigen specificity. Base qualities are not at hand, and no much larger clone is one base apart.

CD8 naive samples were CD45RO-negative cells positively selected for CCR7, giving a CD45RA+CCR7+ population that excluded TemRA cells. Healthy HIV-negative adults with no recently reported acute infections or vaccinations were included as donors. Every donor was a Caucasian adult living in Nashville, Tennessee, USA. After blood collection by leukapheresis, PBMCs were isolated using Ficoll-Histopaque density gradient centrifugation and then cryopreserved in the vapor phase of liquid nitrogen. Analytical flow cytometry was used to check the purity and quantity of every magnetically sorted T cell population. Genomic DNA was isolated from each sorted fraction and quantified by UV absorbance on a Nanodrop 2000c. TCR CDR3 regions were amplified from genomic DNA by multiplex PCR using the deep immunoSEQ assay. Extracted genomic DNA from each cell subset was distributed evenly across all wells of several immunoSEQ 96-well plates, and each plate was treated as a replicate. For sorted subsets, approximately 0.2 ug of genomic DNA, equivalent to tens of thousands of T cell genomes, went into each replicate PCR. The purified libraries were quantified using a Qubit 3.0 fluorometer, sized with a Bioanalyzer 2100, and then quantified again using the KAPA Library Quantification kit. Each immunoSEQ 96-well plate was sequenced on its own single-read 150-cycle Illumina NextSeq 550 flow cell. Under the source paper's analysis protocol: Because the immunoSEQ output held only junctional sequences and lacked quality scores, the filtering could not match the filtering applied to full-length reads. Sequences were annotated with PyIR, a Python wrapper for IgBLAST v1.9, and V/J genes and CDR3 were assigned using IMGT germline references. Reads were removed for weak V/J assignments (E-value above 1e-6), missing CDR3, stop codons, out-of-frame junctions, or ambiguous translated residues. V3J clonotypes were defined by identical inferred V gene, J gene, and CDR3 amino acid sequence. Percentage overlap between repertoires was calculated by dividing the number of shared unique clonotypes by the size of the smaller repertoire. Repertoire richness was assessed with RTK rarefaction, the Chao1 estimator, and Recon v2.1 estimates of unobserved clonotypes. OLGA was used to compute generation probabilities for all TCRbeta clonotypes that the gDNA method yielded from a handful of donors. TCRdb stores this immuneACCESS table with in-frame sequences only. Part of the clones is absent; in the studies checked, under half of the shortfall reflects unresolved V genes, and no reason is known for the rest. V and J calls and clone size come straight from that table; D and trimming were deduced from the DNA. The sample data list more than 2 million clones, and 93% of these were observed just once. Clones ranked in the top ten supply approximately 1.6% of the sample.

The clonotype comes from a man aged 18 to 29 in good health. Some clones in this sample may be carry-over from other donors' samples. This receptor chain uses TRBV4-1 and TRBJ2-1; TRBD2 agrees with 8 junctional bases. The sequenced sample consisted of naive CD8+ T cells from PBMCs. The label giving this sample's cell subset or site can be read as: CD45RA+CCR7+. The DNA sequence follows: TGCGCCAGCAGCCAAGCCCAACGGGGGGGTGGCTCCTACAATGAGCAGTTCTTC. This yields the protein CASSQAQRGGGSYNEQFF.